This T cell receptor beta chain was profiled in a study of CXCR3-negative and CXCR3-positive naive CD8 T cells. At the level of the study: Some 150 million TRB reads were obtained in total, which works out to about 1.5 +/- 0.3 million per library.

At 300,000 cells each, triplicate sorts were carried out for each CD8+ T cell subset. A word on this clonotype: Its antigen is not identified.

Study-wide results and caveats: CXCR3-positive naive cells carried more hydrophobic TRB CDR3s than CXCR3-negative ones.

The libraries of TRB cDNA were constructed through 5' RACE using UMI labels. TCRdb re-called the 5' RACE reads and shows each CDR3 protein once, DNA omitted. The sample features over 100,000 distinct CDR3 sequences, with around 0.5% in its top ten. This CDR3 is 19 amino acids long. This clonotype was obtained from a human donor in good health. Some clones in this sample may be carry-over from other donors' samples. This chain links TRBV12-3 or TRBV12-4 with TRBJ2-5; TCRdb gives TRBD2 as the D gene, but with no DNA this cannot be confirmed. The sequenced material came from naive CXCR3- CD8+ T cells from blood. Subset of the sample: CD45RO-CCR7+CD27+CD95- naive CD8+ T cells lacking CXCR3 (TNR3-). The CDR3 sequence is CASSFGVSLGEGRQETQYF.